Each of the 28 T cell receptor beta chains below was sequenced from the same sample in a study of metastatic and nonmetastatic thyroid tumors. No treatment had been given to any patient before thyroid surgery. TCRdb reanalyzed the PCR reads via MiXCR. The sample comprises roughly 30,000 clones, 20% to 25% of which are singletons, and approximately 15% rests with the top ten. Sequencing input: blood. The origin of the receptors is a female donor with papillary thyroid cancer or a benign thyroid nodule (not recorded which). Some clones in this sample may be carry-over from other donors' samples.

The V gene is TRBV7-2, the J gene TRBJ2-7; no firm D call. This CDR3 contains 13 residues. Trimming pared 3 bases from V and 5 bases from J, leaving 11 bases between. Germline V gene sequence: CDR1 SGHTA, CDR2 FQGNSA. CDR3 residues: CASSFHLSDEQYF. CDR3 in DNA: TGTGCCAGCAGCTTCCACCTGTCGGACGAGCAGTACTTC.

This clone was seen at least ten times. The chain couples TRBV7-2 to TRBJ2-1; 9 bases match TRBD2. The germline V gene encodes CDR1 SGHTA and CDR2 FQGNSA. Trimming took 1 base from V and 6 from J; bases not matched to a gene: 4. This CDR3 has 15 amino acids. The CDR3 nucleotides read TGTGCCAGCAGCTTAGGGGCGGGAGGGTTCAATGAGCAGTTCTTC. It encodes CASSLGAGGFNEQFF.

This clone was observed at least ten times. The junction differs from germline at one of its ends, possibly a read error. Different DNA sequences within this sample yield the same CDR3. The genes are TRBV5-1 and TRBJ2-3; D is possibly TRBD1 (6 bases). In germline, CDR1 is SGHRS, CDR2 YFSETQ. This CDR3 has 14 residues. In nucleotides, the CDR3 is TGCACCAGCAGCTTGAACAGGGACACAGACACGCAGTATTTT. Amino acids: CTSSLNRDTDTQYF.

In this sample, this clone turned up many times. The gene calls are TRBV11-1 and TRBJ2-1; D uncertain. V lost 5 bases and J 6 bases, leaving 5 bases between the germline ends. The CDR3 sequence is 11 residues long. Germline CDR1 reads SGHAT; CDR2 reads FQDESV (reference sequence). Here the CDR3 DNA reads TGTGCCAGCAGCCCTTTCAATGAGCAGTTCTTC. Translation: CASSPFNEQFF. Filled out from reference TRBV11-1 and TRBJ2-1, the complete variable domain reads EAEVAQSPRYKITEKSQAVAFWCDPISGHATLYWYRQILGQGPELLVQFQDESVVDDSQLPKDRFSAERLKGVDSTLKIQPAELGDSAMYLCASSPFNEQFFGPGTRLTVL.

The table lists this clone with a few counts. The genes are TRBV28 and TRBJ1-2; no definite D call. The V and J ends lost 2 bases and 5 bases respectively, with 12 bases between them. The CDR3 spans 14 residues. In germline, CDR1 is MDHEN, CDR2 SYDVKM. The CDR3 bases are TGTGCCAGCAGTTTAACGTTACTCTCATATGGCTACACCTTC. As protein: CASSLTLLSYGYTF.

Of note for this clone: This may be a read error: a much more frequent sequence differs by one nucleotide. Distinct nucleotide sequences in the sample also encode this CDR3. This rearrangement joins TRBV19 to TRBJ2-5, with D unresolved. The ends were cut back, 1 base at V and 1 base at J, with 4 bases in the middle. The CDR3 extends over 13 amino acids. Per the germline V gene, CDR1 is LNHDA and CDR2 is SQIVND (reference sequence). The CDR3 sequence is CASSIVSQETQYF. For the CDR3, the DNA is TGTGCCAGTAGTATAGTGAGCCAAGAGACCCAGTACTTC.

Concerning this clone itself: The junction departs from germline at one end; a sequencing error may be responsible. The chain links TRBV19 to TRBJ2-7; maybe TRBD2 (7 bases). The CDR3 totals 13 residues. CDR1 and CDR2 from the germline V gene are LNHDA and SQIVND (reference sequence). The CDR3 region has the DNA TGTGCCAGCAGTATAGGGGGGGGGTACGAGCAGTACTTC. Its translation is CASSIGGGYEQYF.

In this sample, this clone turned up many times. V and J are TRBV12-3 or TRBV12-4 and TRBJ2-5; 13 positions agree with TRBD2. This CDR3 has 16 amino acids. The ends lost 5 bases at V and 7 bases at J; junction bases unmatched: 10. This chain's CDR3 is CASSPSLAGGPGTQYF. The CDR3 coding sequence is TGTGCCAGCAGTCCCTCACTAGCGGGAGGGCCGGGGACCCAGTACTTC.

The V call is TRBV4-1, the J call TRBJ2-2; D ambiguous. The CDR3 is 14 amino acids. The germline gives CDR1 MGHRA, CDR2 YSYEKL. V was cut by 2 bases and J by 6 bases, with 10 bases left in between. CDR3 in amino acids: CASSQPIIPGELFF. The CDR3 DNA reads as TGCGCCAGCAGCCAACCGATTATACCCGGGGAGCTGTTTTTT.

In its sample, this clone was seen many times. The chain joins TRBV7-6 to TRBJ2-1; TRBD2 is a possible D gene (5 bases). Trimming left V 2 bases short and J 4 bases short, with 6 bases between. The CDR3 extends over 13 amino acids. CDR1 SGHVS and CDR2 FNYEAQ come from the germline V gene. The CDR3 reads CASSLRGYNEQFF. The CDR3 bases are TGTGCCAGCAGCTTACGAGGGTACAATGAGCAGTTCTTC.

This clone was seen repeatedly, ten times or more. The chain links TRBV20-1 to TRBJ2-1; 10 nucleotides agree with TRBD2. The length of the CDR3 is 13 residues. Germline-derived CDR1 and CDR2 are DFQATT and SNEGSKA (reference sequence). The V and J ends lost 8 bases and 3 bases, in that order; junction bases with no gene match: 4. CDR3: CSIAGGGYNEQFF. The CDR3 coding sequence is TGCAGTATAGCGGGAGGAGGCTACAATGAGCAGTTCTTC.

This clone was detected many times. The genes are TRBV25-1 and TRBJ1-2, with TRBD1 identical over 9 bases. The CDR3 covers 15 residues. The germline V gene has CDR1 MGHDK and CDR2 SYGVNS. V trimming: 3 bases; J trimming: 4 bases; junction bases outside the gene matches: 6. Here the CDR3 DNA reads TGTGCCAGCAGTGACAACAGGGGGCGAAGCTATGGCTACACCTTC. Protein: CASSDNRGRSYGYTF.

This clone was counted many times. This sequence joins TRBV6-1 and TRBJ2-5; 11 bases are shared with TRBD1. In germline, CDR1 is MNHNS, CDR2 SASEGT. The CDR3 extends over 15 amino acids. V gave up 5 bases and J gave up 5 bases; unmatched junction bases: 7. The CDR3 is CASSSDRGRRETQYF. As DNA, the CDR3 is TGTGCCAGCAGTTCGGACAGGGGGCGCCGGGAGACCCAGTACTTC.

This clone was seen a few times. This chain's CDR3 is CASSVGQGANYEQYF. CDR3 bases: TGCGCCAGCAGTGTCGGACAGGGGGCTAATTACGAGCAGTACTTC. The chain recombines TRBV10-1 with TRBJ2-7; TRBD1 matches at 11 bases. This CDR3 has 15 residues. After removal of 4 bases from V and 4 bases from J, the junction contained 6 bases not matched to a gene. The germline V gene encodes CDR1 WNHNN and CDR2 SYGVQD (reference sequence).

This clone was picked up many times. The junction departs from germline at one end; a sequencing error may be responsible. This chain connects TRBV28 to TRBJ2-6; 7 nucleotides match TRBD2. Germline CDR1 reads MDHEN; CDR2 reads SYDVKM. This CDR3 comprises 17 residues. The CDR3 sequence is CASTPREGISGADVLTF. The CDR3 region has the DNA TGTGCCAGCACTCCGAGGGAGGGGATATCTGGGGCCGACGTCCTGACTTTC.

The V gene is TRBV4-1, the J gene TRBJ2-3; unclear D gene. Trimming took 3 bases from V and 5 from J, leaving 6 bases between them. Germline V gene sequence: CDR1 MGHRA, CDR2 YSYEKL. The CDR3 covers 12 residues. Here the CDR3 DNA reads TGCGCCAGCAGCCATGTAGTAGATACGCAGTATTTT. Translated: CASSHVVDTQYF.

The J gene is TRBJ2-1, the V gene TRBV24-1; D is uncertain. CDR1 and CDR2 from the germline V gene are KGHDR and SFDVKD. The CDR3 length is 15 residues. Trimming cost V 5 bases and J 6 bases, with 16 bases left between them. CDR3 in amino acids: CATSGSSNSPNEQFF. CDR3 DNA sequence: TGTGCCACCAGTGGATCCTCCAACTCCCCCAATGAGCAGTTCTTC.

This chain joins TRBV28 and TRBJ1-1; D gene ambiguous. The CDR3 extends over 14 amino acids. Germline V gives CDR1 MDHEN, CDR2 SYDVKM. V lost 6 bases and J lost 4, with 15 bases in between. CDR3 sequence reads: CASSGPAAITEAFF. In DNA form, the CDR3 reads TGTGCCAGCAGCGGACCGGCCGCCATCACTGAAGCTTTCTTT. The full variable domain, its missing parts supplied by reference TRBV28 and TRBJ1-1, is DVKVTQSSRYLVKRTGEKVFLECVQDMDHENMFWYRQDPGLGLRLIYFSYDVKMKEKGDIPEGYSVSREKKERFSLILESASTNQTSMYLCASSGPAAITEAFFGQGTRLTVV.

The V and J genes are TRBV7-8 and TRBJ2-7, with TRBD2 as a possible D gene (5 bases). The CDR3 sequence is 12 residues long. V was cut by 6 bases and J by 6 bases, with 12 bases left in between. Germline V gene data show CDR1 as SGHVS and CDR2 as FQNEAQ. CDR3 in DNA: TGTGCCAGCAGTAGCGATTGGTTCGAGCAGTACTTC. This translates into CASSSDWFEQYF. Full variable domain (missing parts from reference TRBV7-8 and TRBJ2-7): GAGVSQSPRYKVAKRGQDVALRCDPISGHVSLFWYQQALGQGPEFLTYFQNEAQLDKSGLPSDRFFAERPEGSVSTLKIQRTQQEDSAVYLCASSSDWFEQYFGPGTRLTVT.

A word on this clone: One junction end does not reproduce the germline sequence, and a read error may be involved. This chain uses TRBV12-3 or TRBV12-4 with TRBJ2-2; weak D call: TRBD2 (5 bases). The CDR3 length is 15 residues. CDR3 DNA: TGTGCCAGCACTCATGTAGAGTCGAACACCGGGGAACTGTTTTTT. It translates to CASTHVESNTGELFF.

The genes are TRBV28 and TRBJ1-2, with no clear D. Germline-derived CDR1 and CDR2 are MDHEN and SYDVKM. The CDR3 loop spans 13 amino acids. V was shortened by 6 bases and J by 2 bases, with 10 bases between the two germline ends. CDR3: CASSLFRNYGYTF. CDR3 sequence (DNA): TGTGCCAGCAGCCTATTCAGAAACTATGGCTACACCTTC.

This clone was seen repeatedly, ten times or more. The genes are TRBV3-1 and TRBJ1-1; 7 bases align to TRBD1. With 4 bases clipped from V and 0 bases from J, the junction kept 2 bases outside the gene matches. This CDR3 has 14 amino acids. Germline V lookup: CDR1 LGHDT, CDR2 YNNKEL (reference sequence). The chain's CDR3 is CASSPGQLNTEAFF. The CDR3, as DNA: TGTGCCAGCAGCCCGGGACAGTTGAACACTGAAGCTTTCTTT. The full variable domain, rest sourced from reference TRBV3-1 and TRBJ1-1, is DTAVSQTPKYLVTQMGNDKSIKCEQNLGHDTMYWYKQDSKKFLKIMFSYNNKELIINETVPNRFSPKSPDKAHLNLHINSLELGDSAVYFCASSPGQLNTEAFFGQGTRLTVV.

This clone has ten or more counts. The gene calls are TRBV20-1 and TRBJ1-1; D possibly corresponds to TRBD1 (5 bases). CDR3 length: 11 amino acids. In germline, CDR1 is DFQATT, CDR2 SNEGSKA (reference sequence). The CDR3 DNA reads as TGCAGAGCGGGGACGAACACTGAAGCTTTCTTT. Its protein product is CRAGTNTEAFF.

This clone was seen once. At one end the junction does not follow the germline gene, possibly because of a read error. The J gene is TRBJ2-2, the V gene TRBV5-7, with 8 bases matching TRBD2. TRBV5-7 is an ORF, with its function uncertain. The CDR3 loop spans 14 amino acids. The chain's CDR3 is CAGSTAGVGEELFF. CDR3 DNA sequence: TGTGCCGGCAGTACAGCGGGAGTGGGCGAGGAGCTGTTTTTT.

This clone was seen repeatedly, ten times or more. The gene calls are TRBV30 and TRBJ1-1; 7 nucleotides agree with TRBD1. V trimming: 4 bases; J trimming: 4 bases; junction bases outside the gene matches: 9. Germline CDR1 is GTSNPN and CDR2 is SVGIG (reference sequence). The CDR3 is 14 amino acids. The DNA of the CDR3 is TGTGCCTGGAAGACAGGGAGGGAAGGCACTGAAGCTTTCTTT. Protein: CAWKTGREGTEAFF.

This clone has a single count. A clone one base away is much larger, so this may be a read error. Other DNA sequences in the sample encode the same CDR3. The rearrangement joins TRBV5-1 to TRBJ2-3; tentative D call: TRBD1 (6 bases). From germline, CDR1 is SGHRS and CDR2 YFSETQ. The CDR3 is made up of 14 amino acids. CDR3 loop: CASSLTRSGDTQYF. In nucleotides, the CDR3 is TGCGCCAGCAGCTTGACTCGCTCAGGGGATACACAGTATTTT. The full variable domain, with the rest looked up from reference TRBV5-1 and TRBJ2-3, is KAGVTQTPRYLIKTRGQQVTLSCSPISGHRSVSWYQQTPGQGLQFLFEYFSETQRNKGNFPGRFSGRQFSNSRSEMNVSTLELGDSALYLCASSLTRSGDTQYFGPGTRLTVL.

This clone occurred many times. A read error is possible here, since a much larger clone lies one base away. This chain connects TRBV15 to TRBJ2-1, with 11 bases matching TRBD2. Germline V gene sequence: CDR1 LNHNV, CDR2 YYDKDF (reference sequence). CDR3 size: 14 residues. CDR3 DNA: TGTGCCACCGGCAGAGAAACTAGCGGGAGTGAGCAGTTCTTC. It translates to CATGRETSGSEQFF.

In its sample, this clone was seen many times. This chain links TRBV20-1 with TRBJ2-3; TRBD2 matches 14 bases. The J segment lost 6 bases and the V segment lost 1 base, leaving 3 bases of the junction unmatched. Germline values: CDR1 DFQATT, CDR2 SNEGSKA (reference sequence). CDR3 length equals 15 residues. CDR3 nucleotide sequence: TGCAGTGCTAGAGGACGACTAGCGGGAGGGGATACGCAGTATTTT. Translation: CSARGRLAGGDTQYF.